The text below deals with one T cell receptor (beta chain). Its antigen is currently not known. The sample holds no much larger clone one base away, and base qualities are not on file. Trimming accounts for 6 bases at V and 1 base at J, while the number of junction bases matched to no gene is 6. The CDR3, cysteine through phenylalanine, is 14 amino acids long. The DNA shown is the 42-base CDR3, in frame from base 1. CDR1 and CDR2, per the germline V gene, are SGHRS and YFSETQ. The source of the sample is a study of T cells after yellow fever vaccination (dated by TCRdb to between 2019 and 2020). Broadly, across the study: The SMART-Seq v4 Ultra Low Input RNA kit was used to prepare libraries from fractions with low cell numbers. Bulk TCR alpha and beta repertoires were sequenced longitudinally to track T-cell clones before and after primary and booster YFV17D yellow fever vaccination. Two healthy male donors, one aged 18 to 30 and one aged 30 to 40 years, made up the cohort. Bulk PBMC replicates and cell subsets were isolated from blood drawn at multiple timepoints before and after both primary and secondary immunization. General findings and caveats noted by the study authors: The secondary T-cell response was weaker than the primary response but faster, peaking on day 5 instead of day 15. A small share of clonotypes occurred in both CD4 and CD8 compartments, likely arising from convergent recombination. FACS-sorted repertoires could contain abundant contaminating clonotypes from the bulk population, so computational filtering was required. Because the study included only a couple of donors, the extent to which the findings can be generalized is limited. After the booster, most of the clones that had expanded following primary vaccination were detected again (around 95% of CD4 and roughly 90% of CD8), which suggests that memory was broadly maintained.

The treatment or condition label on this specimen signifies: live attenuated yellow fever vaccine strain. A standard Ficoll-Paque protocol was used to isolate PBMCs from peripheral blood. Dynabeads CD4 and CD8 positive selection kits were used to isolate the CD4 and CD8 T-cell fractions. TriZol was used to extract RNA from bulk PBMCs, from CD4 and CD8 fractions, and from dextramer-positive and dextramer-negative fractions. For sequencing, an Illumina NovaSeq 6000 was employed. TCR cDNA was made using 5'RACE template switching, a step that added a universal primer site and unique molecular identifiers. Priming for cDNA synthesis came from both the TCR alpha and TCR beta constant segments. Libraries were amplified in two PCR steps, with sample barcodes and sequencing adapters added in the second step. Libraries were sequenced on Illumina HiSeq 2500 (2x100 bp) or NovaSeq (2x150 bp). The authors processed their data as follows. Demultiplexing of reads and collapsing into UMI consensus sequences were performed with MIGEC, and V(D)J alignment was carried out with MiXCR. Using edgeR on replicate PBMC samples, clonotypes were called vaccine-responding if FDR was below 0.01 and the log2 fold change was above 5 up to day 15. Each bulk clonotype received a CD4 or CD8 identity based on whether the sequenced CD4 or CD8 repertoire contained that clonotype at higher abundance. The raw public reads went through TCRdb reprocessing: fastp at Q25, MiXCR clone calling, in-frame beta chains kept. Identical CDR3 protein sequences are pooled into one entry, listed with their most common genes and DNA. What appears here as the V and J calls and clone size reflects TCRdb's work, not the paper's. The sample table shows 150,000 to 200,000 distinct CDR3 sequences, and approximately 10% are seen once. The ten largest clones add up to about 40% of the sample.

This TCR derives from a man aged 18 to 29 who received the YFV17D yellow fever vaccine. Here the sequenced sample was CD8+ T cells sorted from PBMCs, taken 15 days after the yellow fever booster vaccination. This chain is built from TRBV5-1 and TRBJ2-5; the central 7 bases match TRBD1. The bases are TGCGCCAGCACTAGGAGACAGGGCCAAGAGACCCAGTACTTC. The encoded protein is CASTRRQGQETQYF.